This TCR beta chain was recovered during a study of cytomegalovirus exposure and HLA in healthy donors. Clones were read by immunoSEQ multiplex PCR, and TCRdb kept only the in-frame ones, dropping some. The table records more than 60,000 clones, around 89% of them present only once. V shed 3 bases, J shed 3 bases, and the junction held 6 bases outside the gene matches. CDR1 and CDR2 from the germline V gene are MGHRA and YSYEKL. This CDR3 is built from 15 residues. The material sequenced was PBMCs. This chain connects TRBV4-1 to TRBJ2-5; 8 positions agree with TRBD2. The origin of this receptor is a woman aged 18-30 years in good health and CMV-seronegative. In nucleotides, the CDR3 is TGCGCCAGCAGCCATCCGGGACTAGAAAAAGAGACCCAGTACTTC. This translates into CASSHPGLEKETQYF.